This T cell receptor (beta chain) stems from a study of OX40 agonist ivuxolimab in advanced cancers. Looking at the study overall: The patients received agonistic anti-OX40 (CD134) antibody ivuxolimab. Aged about 23 to 80 with a mean of roughly 65 years, they were more than 80% male. Partial responses, seen in three patients, involved one hepatocellular carcinoma and two cutaneous melanomas. Study findings and constraints: Clones of CD4+ and CD8+ blood T cells grew by week 6 at doses of 0.1 to 3.0 mg/kg.

Clones were sequenced by immunoSEQ multiplex PCR, and TCRdb holds only the in-frame ones, with some missing. The sample lists 62,000 or so clones, 85% seen once, with 3% to 4.5% in the top ten. Germline V gene sequence: CDR1 SGHTA, CDR2 FQGTGA. V shed 1 base and J 8 bases; nucleotides not matched to a gene: 8. This CDR3 region has 16 residues. Comments on this clone: Its target is not known.

The clonotype was recovered from an adult with an advanced solid tumor such as melanoma, head and neck, liver or kidney cancer. The V and J genes are TRBV7-3 and TRBJ2-1; 10 nucleotides match TRBD2. Source: CD4+ or CD8+ T cells sorted from blood, taken in a trial of the OX40 agonist ivuxolimab. The CDR3 nucleotides are TGTGCCAGCAGCTTAATACCCAGCGGGAGGGCCGATGAGCAGTTCTTC. The encoded protein is CASSLIPSGRADEQFF.